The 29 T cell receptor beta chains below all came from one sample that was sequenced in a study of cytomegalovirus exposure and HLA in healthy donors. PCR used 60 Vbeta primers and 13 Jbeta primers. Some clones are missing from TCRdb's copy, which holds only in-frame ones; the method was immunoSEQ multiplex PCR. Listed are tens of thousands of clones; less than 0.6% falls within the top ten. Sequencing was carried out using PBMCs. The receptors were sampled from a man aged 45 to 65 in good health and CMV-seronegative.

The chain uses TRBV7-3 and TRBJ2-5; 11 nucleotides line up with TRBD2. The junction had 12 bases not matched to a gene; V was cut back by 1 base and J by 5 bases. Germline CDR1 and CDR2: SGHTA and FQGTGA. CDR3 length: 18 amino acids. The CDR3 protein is CASSLMSSGGPEKETQYF. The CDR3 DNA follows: TGTGCCAGCAGCTTAATGTCTAGCGGGGGGCCGGAAAAGGAGACCCAGTACTTC. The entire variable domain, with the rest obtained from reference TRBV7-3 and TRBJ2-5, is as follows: GAGVSQTPSNKVTEKGKYVELRCDPISGHTALYWYRQSLGQGPEFLIYFQGTGAADDSGLPNDRFFAVRPEGSVSTLKIQRTERGDSAVYLCASSLMSSGGPEKETQYFGPGTRLLVL.

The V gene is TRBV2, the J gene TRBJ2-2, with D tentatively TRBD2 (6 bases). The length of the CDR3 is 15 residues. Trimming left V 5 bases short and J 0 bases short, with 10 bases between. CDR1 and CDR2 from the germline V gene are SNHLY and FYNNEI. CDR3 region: CASSTGGTNTGELFF. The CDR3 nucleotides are TGTGCCAGCAGTACCGGGGGAACGAACACCGGGGAGCTGTTTTTT.

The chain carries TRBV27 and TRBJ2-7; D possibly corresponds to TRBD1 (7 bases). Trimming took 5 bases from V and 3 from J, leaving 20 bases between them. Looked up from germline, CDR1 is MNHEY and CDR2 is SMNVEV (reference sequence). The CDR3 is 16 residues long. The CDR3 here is CASSISGQWGGYEQYF. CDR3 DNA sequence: TGTGCCAGCAGTATTTCGGGACAGTGGGGAGGCTACGAGCAGTACTTC.

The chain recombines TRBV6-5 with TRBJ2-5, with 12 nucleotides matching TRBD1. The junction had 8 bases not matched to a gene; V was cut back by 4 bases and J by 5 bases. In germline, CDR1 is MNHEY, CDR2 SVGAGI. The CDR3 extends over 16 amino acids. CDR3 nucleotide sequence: TGTGCCAGCAGTTCGATCGGGACAGGGGGCGCGGAGACCCAGTACTTC. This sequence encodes CASSSIGTGGAETQYF.

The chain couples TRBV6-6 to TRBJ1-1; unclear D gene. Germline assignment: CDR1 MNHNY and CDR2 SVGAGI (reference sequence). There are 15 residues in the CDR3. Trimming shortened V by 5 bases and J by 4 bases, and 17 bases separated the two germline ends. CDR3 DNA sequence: TGTGCCAGCAGTCCAAAGGATCCCCCGGGCACTGAAGCTTTCTTT. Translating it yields CASSPKDPPGTEAFF.

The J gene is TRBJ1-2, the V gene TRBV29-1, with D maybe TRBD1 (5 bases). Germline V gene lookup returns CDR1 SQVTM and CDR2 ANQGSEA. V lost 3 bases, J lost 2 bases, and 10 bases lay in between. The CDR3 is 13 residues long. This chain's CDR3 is CSVDRTLNYGYTF. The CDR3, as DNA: TGCAGCGTTGACCGGACACTGAACTATGGCTACACCTTC.

CDR3 sequence reads: CASSLSAQGFQTQYF. CDR3 coding DNA: TGTGCCAGCAGCTTATCCGCTCAGGGTTTTCAGACCCAGTACTTC. The V and J genes are TRBV7-2 and TRBJ2-5, with a tentative D call TRBD1 (5 bases). The ends were cut back, 2 bases at V and 6 bases at J, with 16 bases in the middle. Looked up from germline, CDR1 is SGHTA and CDR2 is FQGNSA. The CDR3 is 15 residues long.

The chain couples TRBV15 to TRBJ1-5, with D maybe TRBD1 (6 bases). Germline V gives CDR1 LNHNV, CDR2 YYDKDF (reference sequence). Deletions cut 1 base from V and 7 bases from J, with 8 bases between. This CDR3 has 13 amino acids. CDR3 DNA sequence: TGTGCCACCAGCAGAGTGGGGACACAGCCCCAGCATTTT. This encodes CATSRVGTQPQHF.

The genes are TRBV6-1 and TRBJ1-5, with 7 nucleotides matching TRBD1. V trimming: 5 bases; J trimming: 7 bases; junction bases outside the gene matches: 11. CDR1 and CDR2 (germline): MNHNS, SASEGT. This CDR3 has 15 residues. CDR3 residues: CASSKDRDRGQPQHF. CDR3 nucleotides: TGTGCCAGCAGTAAAGACAGGGATCGTGGACAGCCCCAGCATTTT.

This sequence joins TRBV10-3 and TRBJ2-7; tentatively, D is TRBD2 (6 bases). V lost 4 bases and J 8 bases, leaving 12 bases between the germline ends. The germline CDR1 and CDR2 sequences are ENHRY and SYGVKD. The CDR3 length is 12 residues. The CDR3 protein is CAISGPGTQQYF. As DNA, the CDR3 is TGTGCCATCAGTGGTCCCGGGACTCAGCAGTACTTC.

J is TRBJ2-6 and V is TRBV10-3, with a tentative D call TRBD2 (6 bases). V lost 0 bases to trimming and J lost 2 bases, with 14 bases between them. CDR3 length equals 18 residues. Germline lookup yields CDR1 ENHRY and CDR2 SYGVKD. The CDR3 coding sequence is TGTGCCATCAGTGAGTCGGGGCGGGATAGTACTGGGGCCAACGTCCTGACTTTC. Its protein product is CAISESGRDSTGANVLTF.

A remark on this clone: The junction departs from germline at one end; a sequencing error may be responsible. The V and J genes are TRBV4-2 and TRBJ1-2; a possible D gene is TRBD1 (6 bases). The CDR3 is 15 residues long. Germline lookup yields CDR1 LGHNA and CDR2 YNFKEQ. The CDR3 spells CASSEDLTGIYGYTF. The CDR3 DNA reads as TGTGCCAGCAGCGAAGACCTTACAGGGATCTATGGCTACACCTTC.

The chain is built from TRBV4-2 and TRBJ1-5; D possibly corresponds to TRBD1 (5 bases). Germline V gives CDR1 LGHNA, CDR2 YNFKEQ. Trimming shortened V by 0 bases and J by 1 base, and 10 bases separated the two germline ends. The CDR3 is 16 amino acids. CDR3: CASSQDSDRSNQPQHF. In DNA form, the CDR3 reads TGTGCCAGCAGCCAAGATTCCGACAGAAGCAATCAGCCCCAGCATTTT.

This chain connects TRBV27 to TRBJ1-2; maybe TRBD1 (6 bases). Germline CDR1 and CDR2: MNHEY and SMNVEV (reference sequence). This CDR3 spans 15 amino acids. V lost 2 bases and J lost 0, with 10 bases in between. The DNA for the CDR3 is TGTGCCAGCAGTTTAGTTGGGGGCCCTAACTATGGCTACACCTTC. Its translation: CASSLVGGPNYGYTF.

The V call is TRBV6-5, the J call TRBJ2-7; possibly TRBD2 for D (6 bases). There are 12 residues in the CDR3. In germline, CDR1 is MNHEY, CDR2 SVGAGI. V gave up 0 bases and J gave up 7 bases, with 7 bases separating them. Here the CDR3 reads CASSYSSGEQYF. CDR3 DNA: TGTGCCAGCAGTTACTCGAGCGGGGAGCAGTACTTC.

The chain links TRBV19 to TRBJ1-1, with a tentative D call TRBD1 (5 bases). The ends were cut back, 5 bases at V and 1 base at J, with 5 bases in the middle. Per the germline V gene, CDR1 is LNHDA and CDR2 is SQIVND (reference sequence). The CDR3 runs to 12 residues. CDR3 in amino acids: CASSQGNTEAFF. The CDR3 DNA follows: TGTGCCAGTAGTCAGGGGAACACTGAAGCTTTCTTT.

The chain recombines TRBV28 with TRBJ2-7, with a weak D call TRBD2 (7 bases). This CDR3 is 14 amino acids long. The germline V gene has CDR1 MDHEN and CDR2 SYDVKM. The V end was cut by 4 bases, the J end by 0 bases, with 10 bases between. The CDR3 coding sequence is TGTGCCAGCAGTTCGGGGGGCGTCTCCTACGAGCAGTACTTC. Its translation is CASSSGGVSYEQYF.

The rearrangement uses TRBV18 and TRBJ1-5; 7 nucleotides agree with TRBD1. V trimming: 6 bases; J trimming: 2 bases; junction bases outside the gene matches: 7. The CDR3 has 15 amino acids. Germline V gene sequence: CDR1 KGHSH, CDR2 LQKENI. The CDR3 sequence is CASSRQGLGNQPQHF. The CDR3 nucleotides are TGTGCCAGCTCCCGACAGGGATTGGGCAATCAGCCCCAGCATTTT.

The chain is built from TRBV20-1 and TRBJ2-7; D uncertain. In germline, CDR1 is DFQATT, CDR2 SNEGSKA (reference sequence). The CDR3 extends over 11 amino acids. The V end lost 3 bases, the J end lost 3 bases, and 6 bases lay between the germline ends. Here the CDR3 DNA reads TGCAGTGCTAGTGAGTTCTACGAGCAGTACTTC. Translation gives CSASEFYEQYF.

The CDR3 DNA follows: TGTGCCAGCAGTCCGGGATCAGGCTCTGGAAACACCATATATTTT. Amino acids: CASSPGSGSGNTIYF. The chain recombines TRBV28 with TRBJ1-3, with D unresolved. Trimming left V 5 bases short and J 0 bases short, with 11 bases between. CDR1 MDHEN and CDR2 SYDVKM come from the germline V gene. The CDR3 runs to 15 residues.

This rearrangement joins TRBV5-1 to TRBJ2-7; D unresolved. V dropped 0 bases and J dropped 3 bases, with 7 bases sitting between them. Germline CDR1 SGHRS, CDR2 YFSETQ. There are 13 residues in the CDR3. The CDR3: CASSLGQDYEQYF. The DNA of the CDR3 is TGCGCCAGCAGCTTGGGGCAGGACTACGAGCAGTACTTC.

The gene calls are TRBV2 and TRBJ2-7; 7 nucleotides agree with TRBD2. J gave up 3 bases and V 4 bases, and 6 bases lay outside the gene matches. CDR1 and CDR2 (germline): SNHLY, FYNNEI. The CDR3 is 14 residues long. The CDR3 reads CASSVRGFHYEQYF. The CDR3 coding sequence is TGTGCCAGCAGTGTGCGGGGGTTCCACTACGAGCAGTACTTC.

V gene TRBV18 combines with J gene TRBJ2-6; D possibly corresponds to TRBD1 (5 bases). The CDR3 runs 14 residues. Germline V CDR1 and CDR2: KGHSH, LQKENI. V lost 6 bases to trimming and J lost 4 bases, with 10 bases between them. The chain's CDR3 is CASSRASGANVLTF. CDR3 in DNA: TGTGCCAGCTCCAGGGCGTCGGGGGCCAACGTCCTGACTTTC.

The CDR3 DNA follows: TGTGCCAGCAGCCCCTCGAGGGTCTATGGCTACACCTTC. Encoded protein: CASSPSRVYGYTF. The chain uses TRBV13 and TRBJ1-2; D not resolved. Trimming removed 5 bases at V and 4 bases at J, with 11 bases between. Germline CDR1 is PRHDT and CDR2 is FYEKMQ (reference sequence). This CDR3 is built from 13 residues.

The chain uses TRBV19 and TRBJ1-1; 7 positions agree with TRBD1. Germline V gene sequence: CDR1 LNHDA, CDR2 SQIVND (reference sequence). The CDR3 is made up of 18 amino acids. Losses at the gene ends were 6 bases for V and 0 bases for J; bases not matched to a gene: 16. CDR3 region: CASSTLTGRDILNTEAFF. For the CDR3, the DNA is TGTGCCAGTAGCACTCTGACAGGGCGAGATATTTTGAACACTGAAGCTTTCTTT.

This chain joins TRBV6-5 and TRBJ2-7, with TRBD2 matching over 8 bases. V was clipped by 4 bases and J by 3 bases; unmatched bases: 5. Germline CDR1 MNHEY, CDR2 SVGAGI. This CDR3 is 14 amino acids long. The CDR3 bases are TGTGCCAGCAGTTGGACTAGCAATTTCTACGAGCAGTACTTC. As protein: CASSWTSNFYEQYF.

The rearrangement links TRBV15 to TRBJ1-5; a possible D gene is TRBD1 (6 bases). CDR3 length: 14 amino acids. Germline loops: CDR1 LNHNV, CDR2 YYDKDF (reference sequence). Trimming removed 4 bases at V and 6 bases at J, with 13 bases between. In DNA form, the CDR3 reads TGTGCCACCAGCATTAACAGGGTCGGTCAGCCCCAGCATTTT. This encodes CATSINRVGQPQHF.

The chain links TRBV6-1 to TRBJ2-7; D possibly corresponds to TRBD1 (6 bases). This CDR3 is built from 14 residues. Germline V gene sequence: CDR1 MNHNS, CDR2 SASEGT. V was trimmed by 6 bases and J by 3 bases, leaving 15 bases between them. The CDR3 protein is CASRFHRDLYEQYF. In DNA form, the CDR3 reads TGTGCCAGCAGGTTCCACAGGGATCTCTACGAGCAGTACTTC.

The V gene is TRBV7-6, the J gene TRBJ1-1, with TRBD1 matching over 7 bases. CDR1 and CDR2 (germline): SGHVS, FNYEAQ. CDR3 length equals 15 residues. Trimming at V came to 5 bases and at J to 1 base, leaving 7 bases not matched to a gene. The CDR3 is CASSLQGLENTEAFF. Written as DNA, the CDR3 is TGTGCCAGCAGCCTACAGGGGCTGGAGAACACTGAAGCTTTCTTT. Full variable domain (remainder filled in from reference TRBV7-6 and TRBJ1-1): GAGVSQSPRYKVTKRGQDVALRCDPISGHVSLYWYRQALGQGPEFLTYFNYEAQQDKSGLPNDRFSAERPEGSISTLTIQRTEQRDSAMYRCASSLQGLENTEAFFGQGTRLTVV.